The 17 T cell receptor beta chains below all came from one sample that was sequenced in a study of tumor-infiltrating lymphocytes in localized non-small cell lung cancer. Using immunoSEQ multiplex PCR, the repertoire was profiled, and TCRdb retains in-frame clones only, with some absent. The sample carries about 21,000 clones, about 80% recorded once. Sequencing was carried out using lung tumor tissue. These receptors were taken from a human donor with non-small cell lung cancer.

The rearrangement links TRBV5-1 to TRBJ2-7; D perhaps matches TRBD2 (7 bases). Germline V gives CDR1 SGHRS, CDR2 YFSETQ. V lost 4 bases and J lost 7, with 18 bases in between. CDR3 length: 14 amino acids. The CDR3: CASSPGLDQGEQYF. DNA for the CDR3: TGCGCCAGCAGCCCCGGACTAGATCAGGGGGAGCAGTACTTC.

The V gene is TRBV19, the J gene TRBJ2-7, with 7 bases lining up with TRBD1. The CDR3 is 13 amino acids. The ends lost 7 bases at V and 2 bases at J; junction bases unmatched: 5. Germline V gene data show CDR1 as LNHDA and CDR2 as SQIVND (reference sequence). The CDR3 is CASTSGQTYEQYF. In nucleotides, the CDR3 is TGTGCCAGTACCTCGGGACAGACCTACGAGCAGTACTTC.

This clone was counted between two and nine times. V gene TRBV7-3 combines with J gene TRBJ2-1; 13 bases agree with TRBD2. CDR3 length: 13 residues. Per the germline V gene, CDR1 is SGHTA and CDR2 is FQGTGA. The trim removed 5 bases at V and 10 bases at J, leaving 2 bases unmatched. The CDR3 DNA is TGTGCCAGCAGCCCGGGACTAGCGGGAGAGCAGTTCTTC. Its protein is CASSPGLAGEQFF.

This sequence joins TRBV7-9 and TRBJ2-3, with 11 bases that match TRBD2. Per the germline V gene, CDR1 is SEHNR and CDR2 is FQNEAQ (reference sequence). J was trimmed by 1 base and V by 5 bases; bases with no gene match: 8. This CDR3 region has 17 residues. This chain's CDR3 is CASSPRSLAGGTDTQYF. For the CDR3, the DNA is TGTGCCAGCAGCCCCCGTTCACTAGCGGGAGGCACAGATACGCAGTATTTT.

The chain combines TRBV4-2 with TRBJ2-7, with D perhaps TRBD2 (6 bases). V lost 0 bases, J lost 4 bases, and 16 bases lay in between. The germline CDR1 and CDR2 sequences are LGHNA and YNFKEQ. The CDR3 contains 16 residues. The CDR3 is CASSQDQEGFLYEQYF. In DNA form, the CDR3 reads TGTGCCAGCAGCCAAGATCAGGAGGGGTTCCTGTACGAGCAGTACTTC.

This clone is a singleton in its sample. The J gene is TRBJ2-5, the V gene TRBV7-8; D unresolved. Between the trimmed V and J ends, which lost 3 bases and 2 bases, there was a span of 4 bases. The germline V gene encodes CDR1 SGHVS and CDR2 FQNEAQ. CDR3 length: 12 amino acids. The CDR3 DNA reads as TGTGCCAGCAGCTTCTTGCAAGAGACCCAGTACTTC. It yields the protein CASSFLQETQYF.

This chain joins TRBV7-9 and TRBJ2-5; 8 positions agree with TRBD2. Per the germline V gene, CDR1 is SEHNR and CDR2 is FQNEAQ (reference sequence). This CDR3 contains 16 residues. V trimming: 0 bases; J trimming: 5 bases; junction bases outside the gene matches: 8. The CDR3 DNA is TGTGCCAGCAGCTTAGCGGCAGCGGGAGTGGAGGAGACCCAGTACTTC. Amino acid sequence: CASSLAAAGVEETQYF.

The CDR3 DNA follows: TGTGCCAGCAGTTTATTGGTAGCCAAAAACATTCAGTACTTC. It is translated as CASSLLVAKNIQYF. The V call is TRBV27, the J call TRBJ2-4; D is uncertain. CDR1 and CDR2 from the germline V gene are MNHEY and SMNVEV (reference sequence). The CDR3 spans 14 residues. V lost 1 base and J lost 0, with 4 bases in between.

This sequence joins TRBV6-5 and TRBJ2-3; possibly TRBD2 for D (5 bases). The V gene's germline CDR1 is MNHEY and CDR2 SVGAGI. This CDR3 contains 15 residues. The V end was cut by 0 bases, the J end by 5 bases, with 12 bases between. CDR3 coding DNA: TGTGCCAGCAGTTACTCGAGAGGGTATGGAGATACGCAGTATTTT. Protein: CASSYSRGYGDTQYF.

This chain uses TRBV7-6 with TRBJ2-1; no firm D call. The germline CDR1 and CDR2 sequences are SGHVS and FNYEAQ. V shed 2 bases and J shed 4 bases, with 21 bases lying between them. CDR3 length equals 18 residues. The CDR3 DNA sequence: TGTGCCAGCAGCTTAAGGCCGTCGTCGACGGAGACTTACAATGAGCAGTTCTTC. As protein: CASSLRPSSTETYNEQFF.

The chain links TRBV11-2 to TRBJ2-1, with TRBD2 matching 8 bases. The germline V gene encodes CDR1 SGHAT and CDR2 FQNNGV. With V trimmed by 5 bases and J by 0 bases, 3 bases remained unmatched. The CDR3 runs 15 residues. Here the CDR3 DNA reads TGTGCCAGCAGCCCGAGCGGGAGCTCCTACAATGAGCAGTTCTTC. Protein: CASSPSGSSYNEQFF. The full variable domain, its missing parts supplied by reference TRBV11-2 and TRBJ2-1, is EAGVAQSPRYKIIEKRQSVAFWCNPISGHATLYWYQQILGQGPKLLIQFQNNGVVDDSQLPKDRFSAERLKGVDSTLKIQPAKLEDSAVYLCASSPSGSSYNEQFFGPGTRLTVL.

The gene calls are TRBV9 and TRBJ2-3; TRBD2 matches at 8 bases. The CDR3 is 15 amino acids. The germline CDR1 and CDR2 sequences are SGDLS and YYNGEE. After removal of 1 base from V and 1 base from J, the junction contained 2 bases not matched to a gene. The CDR3 DNA reads as TGTGCCAGCAGCGTATGGCGGGGGGGCACAGATACGCAGTATTTT. Protein product: CASSVWRGGTDTQYF.

The chain combines TRBV14 with TRBJ2-3; D remains unclear. This CDR3 contains 12 residues. Trimming took off 0 bases at V and 11 bases at J, with 9 bases between the two ends. CDR1 is SGHDN and CDR2 is FVKESK in the germline V gene. In nucleotides, the CDR3 is TGTGCCAGCAGCCAAGATATCGGACGGCAGTATTTT. This gives the protein CASSQDIGRQYF.

The CDR3 DNA reads TGTGCCAGCTCACCAGAGGCAGGGGGCGAGCAGTACTTC. Amino acid sequence: CASSPEAGGEQYF. The chain couples TRBV18 to TRBJ2-7; 7 bases match TRBD1. V dropped 2 bases and J dropped 6; count of bases not matched to a gene: 4. The CDR3 runs to 13 residues. Germline V CDR1 and CDR2: KGHSH, LQKENI.

The chain joins TRBV11-2 to TRBJ2-2; D is tentatively TRBD1 or TRBD2 (5 bases each). V lost 0 bases and J 6 bases, leaving 8 bases between the germline ends. From germline, CDR1 is SGHAT and CDR2 FQNNGV. The CDR3 extends over 14 amino acids. CDR3 sequence (DNA): TGTGCCAGCAGCTTAGATAAGGGACCCGGGGAGCTGTTTTTT. Translated: CASSLDKGPGELFF.

This chain links TRBV5-4 with TRBJ2-5; 10 bases are shared with TRBD2. Per germline, CDR1 SGHNT and CDR2 YYREEE (reference sequence). V shed 3 bases, J shed 5 bases, and the junction held 4 bases outside the gene matches. This CDR3 contains 14 residues. CDR3: CASSSSGSPETQYF. In nucleotides, the CDR3 is TGTGCCAGCAGCTCTAGCGGGAGTCCGGAGACCCAGTACTTC.

The rearrangement joins TRBV4-2 to TRBJ1-2; TRBD1 is a possible D gene (6 bases). The CDR3 sequence is 16 residues long. From germline, CDR1 is LGHNA and CDR2 YNFKEQ. The V gene lost 0 bases and the J gene lost 0 bases, with 11 bases spanning the gap. The CDR3 DNA sequence: TGTGCCAGCAGCCAAGATGGGACACCAGCTAACTATGGCTACACCTTC. Translating gives CASSQDGTPANYGYTF.